The next 27 T cell receptor beta chains were all read from a single sample in a study of breast tumors, draining lymph nodes, adjacent tissues. TCRdb independently ran MiXCR on the multiplex PCR reads; one entry per CDR3 protein. The sample yields 250,000 or so distinct CDR3 sequences, 30% seen once. Breast cancer patients provided tissue from their axillary draining lymph nodes. The sequencing sample was made of axillary lymph node tissue. These receptors all come from a female donor with breast cancer. Some clones in this sample may be carry-over from other donors' samples.

This clonotype was observed a few times. The chain is built from TRBV5-1 and TRBJ2-3; 15 nucleotides align to TRBD2. The CDR3 is 17 amino acids. V was pared by 7 bases and J by 0 bases, with 6 bases of the junction left unmatched. Germline loops: CDR1 SGHRS, CDR2 YFSETQ. In DNA, the CDR3 is TGCGCCAGCGGTGGGACTAGCGGGAGGACTAGCACAGATACGCAGTATTTT. Translation: CASGGTSGRTSTDTQYF.

This clonotype was observed a handful of times. This CDR3 is missing its conserved last phenylalanine or tryptophan, likely due to a read error. The chain couples TRBV19 to TRBJ2-4; D may correspond to TRBD1 or TRBD2 (5 bases each). V was trimmed by 3 bases and J by 1 base, leaving 13 bases between them. The CDR3 contains 16 residues. In germline, CDR1 is LNHDA, CDR2 SQIVND (reference sequence). DNA of the CDR3: TGTGCCAGTAGTATTGGGGGAGAGGGGGCCAAAAACATTCAGTACTCC. Its translation: CASSIGGEGAKNIQYS.

This clonotype turned up a few times. This chain joins TRBV2 and TRBJ1-1; D gene unclear. Germline-derived CDR1 and CDR2 are SNHLY and FYNNEI. The CDR3 is 12 residues long. V lost 6 bases, J lost 2 bases, and 7 bases lay in between. CDR3 sequence reads: CASSRPNTEAFF. In nucleotides, the CDR3 is TGTGCCAGCAGCCGCCCCAACACTGAAGCTTTCTTT. The entire variable domain, with the rest obtained from reference TRBV2 and TRBJ1-1, is as follows: EPEVTQTPSHQVTQMGQEVILRCVPISNHLYFYWYRQILGQKVEFLVSFYNNEISEKSEIFDDQFSVERPDGSNFTLKIRSTKLEDSAMYFCASSRPNTEAFFGQGTRLTVV.

This clonotype occurred many times. This chain joins TRBV19 and TRBJ1-5; TRBD1 agrees at 7 bases. CDR1 LNHDA and CDR2 SQIVND come from the germline V gene (reference sequence). This CDR3 spans 12 amino acids. J gave up 10 bases and V 5 bases, and 5 bases lay outside the gene matches. CDR3 nucleotides: TGTGCCAGTAGTGAAAGACAGGGACCCCAGCATTTT. Residues: CASSERQGPQHF.

At least ten counts were recorded for this clonotype. This sequence joins TRBV9 and TRBJ2-3, with D unresolved. The V and J ends lost 3 bases and 4 bases respectively, with 9 bases between them. This CDR3 spans 13 amino acids. Germline V CDR1 and CDR2: SGDLS, YYNGEE. The CDR3 coding sequence is TGTGCCAGCAGCGCCCCCCACGCAGATACGCAGTATTTT. Protein: CASSAPHADTQYF.

This clonotype was seen only once. The chain is built from TRBV20-1 and TRBJ1-2, with D perhaps matching TRBD1 (6 bases). Germline V gene sequence: CDR1 DFQATT, CDR2 SNEGSKA (reference sequence). The CDR3 contains 11 residues. The V end lost 3 bases, the J end lost 4 bases, and 6 bases lay between the germline ends. CDR3 nucleotides: TGCAGTGCTAGGGGGGCCTATGGCTACACCTTC. Translated: CSARGAYGYTF.

This clonotype was observed many times. The V gene is TRBV3-1, the J gene TRBJ1-2; D not certain. Per germline, CDR1 LGHDT and CDR2 YNNKEL (reference sequence). Trimming left V 6 bases short and J 3 bases short, with 5 bases between. This CDR3 spans 11 amino acids. The CDR3 DNA reads TGTGCCAGCAGTGAACACTATGGCTACACCTTC. This encodes CASSEHYGYTF.

The rearrangement joins TRBV5-8 to TRBJ2-5; D might be TRBD1 or TRBD2, each matching 5 bases. V was shortened by 7 bases and J by 5 bases, with 21 bases between the two germline ends. In germline, CDR1 is SGHTS, CDR2 YDEGEE. The CDR3 loop spans 15 amino acids. In nucleotides, the CDR3 is TGTGCCAGCTCCCCCCGGGCTACCGGGACGGAGACCCAGTACTTC. It codes for CASSPRATGTETQYF.

At least ten counts were recorded for this clonotype. The chain links TRBV7-9 to TRBJ2-3; no definite D call. The V gene's germline CDR1 is SEHNR and CDR2 FQNEAQ (reference sequence). V was shortened by 1 base and J by 6 bases, with 11 bases between the two germline ends. CDR3 length: 14 residues. The CDR3 protein is CASSLDPPRDTQYF. The CDR3 DNA sequence: TGTGCCAGCAGCTTAGATCCCCCGCGGGATACGCAGTATTTT.

Concerning this clonotype: A much larger clone lies one base from this, so it may be a read error. This CDR3 reads CSAPDRILRAQYF. CDR3 coding DNA: TGCAGTGCTCCCGACAGGATCTTGCGCGCGCAGTACTTC. This chain uses TRBV20-1 with TRBJ2-7; a possible D gene is TRBD1 (6 bases). The CDR3 spans 13 residues. The V and J ends lost 5 bases and 9 bases respectively, with 20 bases between them. CDR1 is DFQATT, CDR2 SNEGSKA, per germline (reference sequence).

For this clonotype: A much larger clone differs from this one at a single base, so this may be a read error. The chain has TRBV6-1 and TRBJ2-3; D is uncertain. CDR1 and CDR2 from the germline V gene are MNHNS and SASEGT. There are 15 residues in the CDR3. CDR3 sequence reads: CASIRSWDYTDAQYF. CDR3 DNA sequence: TGTGCCAGCATACGTAGTTGGGATTACACAGATGCGCAGTATTTT.

With respect to this clonotype: A much larger clone lies one base from this, so it may be a read error. The V gene is TRBV20-1, the J gene TRBJ2-7; 8 bases are a match to TRBD2. There are 14 residues in the CDR3. Germline values: CDR1 DFQATT, CDR2 SNEGSKA (reference sequence). The J segment lost 6 bases and the V segment lost 1 base, leaving 8 bases of the junction unmatched. CDR3 DNA sequence: TGCAGTGCTAGAGGTTTGAGCGGGAGTTCCGAGCAGTACTTC. Translation gives CSARGLSGSSEQYF.

The chain has TRBV27 and TRBJ2-5; 15 nucleotides agree with TRBD2. Trimming removed 1 base from V and 3 bases from J; junction bases left unmatched: 6. This CDR3 is built from 18 residues. Germline lookup yields CDR1 MNHEY and CDR2 SMNVEV (reference sequence). Here the CDR3 DNA reads TGTGCCAGCAGTTTATTGGGACTAGCGGGAGGAAAGAAAGAGACCCAGTACTTC. Translation: CASSLLGLAGGKKETQYF.

This chain uses TRBV10-1 with TRBJ1-1, with D hard to call. Germline loops: CDR1 WNHNN, CDR2 SYGVQD (reference sequence). The V gene lost 0 bases and the J gene lost 5 bases, with 7 bases spanning the gap. The CDR3 length is 13 residues. The CDR3 region is CASSESSRTEAFF. The CDR3 coding sequence is TGCGCCAGCAGTGAGTCTTCGAGGACTGAAGCTTTCTTT.

The table lists this clonotype with many counts. This rearrangement joins TRBV10-3 to TRBJ2-1; tentative D call: TRBD2 (6 bases). This CDR3 comprises 16 residues. The V gene lost 7 bases and the J gene lost 3 bases, with 19 bases spanning the gap. Per the germline V gene, CDR1 is ENHRY and CDR2 is SYGVKD. Here the CDR3 DNA reads TGTGCCATCACCAGAAGCGGGCAGGAAGACTACAATGAGCAGTTCTTC. This gives the protein CAITRSGQEDYNEQFF.

This clonotype was counted ten times or more. The V gene is TRBV11-3, the J gene TRBJ2-5; TRBD1 matches 8 bases. This CDR3 has 15 amino acids. Germline lookup yields CDR1 SGHNT and CDR2 YENEEA. Trimming at V came to 5 bases and at J to 4 bases, leaving 9 bases not matched to a gene. The CDR3 coding sequence is TGTGCCAGCAGCCCTGGACAGGGTTTGGGAGAGACCCAGTACTTC. It encodes CASSPGQGLGETQYF.

Points on this clonotype: Likely a read error: the CDR3 ends without its conserved phenylalanine or tryptophan. This chain links TRBV19 with TRBJ1-6, with 8 bases lining up with TRBD1. Germline CDR1 and CDR2: LNHDA and SQIVND (reference sequence). The CDR3 spans 13 residues. In nucleotides, the CDR3 is TGTGCCAGTAGTAGGACAGGGAATTCGCCCCTCCACCTT. It yields the protein CASSRTGNSPLHL.

About this clonotype itself: At one end the junction does not follow the germline gene, possibly because of a read error. V usage is TRBV6-5 and J usage is TRBJ2-3; tentatively, D is TRBD1 (5 bases). Germline CDR1 MNHEY, CDR2 SVGAGI. The CDR3 consists of 16 residues. The chain's CDR3 is CASSYVYGKGTGTQYF. The CDR3 DNA reads as TGTGCCAGCAGTTACGTTTACGGAAAGGGAACAGGTACGCAGTATTTT.

As to this clonotype: This may come from a read error, since a much larger clone is one base off. V is TRBV6-1 and J is TRBJ1-5; no reliable D call. Germline CDR1 MNHNS, CDR2 SASEGT. The CDR3 extends over 11 amino acids. CDR3 bases: TGTGCCAGCAGTCAAGTGGGAGGTCCGATTTTT. It is translated as CASSQVGGPIF.

As regards this clonotype: A single base separates this from a much larger clone, so it may be a read error. The chain employs TRBV5-4 and TRBJ1-4; 7 bases agree with TRBD1. V shed 8 bases, J shed 0 bases, and the junction held 13 bases outside the gene matches. CDR1 and CDR2 from the germline V gene are SGHNT and YYREEE (reference sequence). The CDR3 loop spans 17 amino acids. The CDR3 DNA follows: TGTGCCAGTCACGTGTCAGGGGGTGGAGCAACTAATGAAAAACTGTTTTTT. It encodes CASHVSGGGATNEKLFF.

The sample holds many counts of this clonotype. V gene TRBV14 combines with J gene TRBJ2-3; the match to TRBD1 covers 7 bases. The CDR3 length is 13 residues. The trim removed 1 base at V and 9 bases at J, leaving 4 bases unmatched. Germline assignment: CDR1 SGHDN and CDR2 FVKESK. The CDR3 reads CASSQATGTTQYF. CDR3 DNA: TGTGCCAGCAGCCAAGCGACAGGGACAACGCAGTATTTT.

This clonotype appeared a few times. The chain couples TRBV4-1 to TRBJ2-1, with 8 bases matching TRBD2. CDR3 length equals 17 residues. The germline CDR1 and CDR2 sequences are MGHRA and YSYEKL. V shed 0 bases, J shed 2 bases, and the junction held 6 bases outside the gene matches. In DNA form, the CDR3 reads TGCGCCAGCAGCCAAGACTCGGGAGGGCCCCCCTACAATGAGCAGTTCTTC. Protein: CASSQDSGGPPYNEQFF.

As regards this clonotype: A much bigger clone sits one base away, suggesting this may be a read error. The chain combines TRBV12-5 with TRBJ2-7, with D unclear. The V gene's germline CDR1 is LGHNT and CDR2 FRNRAP. V was pared by 3 bases and J by 2 bases, with 11 bases between. This CDR3 is built from 14 residues. Here the CDR3 reads CASGFGQGPYEQYF. As DNA, the CDR3 is TGTGCTAGTGGTTTCGGCCAAGGGCCCTACGAGCAGTACTTC.

This clonotype showed up many times. The chain has TRBV10-3 and TRBJ2-3; the match to TRBD2 covers 14 bases. Germline CDR1 reads ENHRY; CDR2 reads SYGVKD. V shed 4 bases, J shed 6 bases, and the junction held 6 bases outside the gene matches. The CDR3 totals 16 residues. The CDR3 region is CAISGGLAGVSDTQYF. Written as DNA, the CDR3 is TGTGCCATCAGTGGGGGACTAGCGGGAGTTTCGGATACGCAGTATTTT.

This clonotype appeared many times. In DNA, the CDR3 is TGTGCCAGCAGCACCACAGGGAGCGAGCAGTACTTC. Translation gives CASSTTGSEQYF. The rearrangement links TRBV7-9 to TRBJ2-7; D is possibly TRBD1 (6 bases). Germline V gene sequence: CDR1 SEHNR, CDR2 FQNEAQ (reference sequence). The CDR3 loop spans 12 amino acids. V dropped 5 bases and J dropped 6 bases, with 11 bases sitting between them.

This clonotype was found many times. The chain joins TRBV20-1 to TRBJ2-7; 9 positions match TRBD1. This CDR3 is built from 16 residues. V was pared by 0 bases and J by 7 bases, with 13 bases of the junction left unmatched. CDR1 DFQATT and CDR2 SNEGSKA come from the germline V gene (reference sequence). The CDR3 sequence is CSARDRPGQGPFEQYF. CDR3 sequence (DNA): TGCAGTGCTAGAGATAGGCCGGGACAGGGTCCCTTTGAGCAGTACTTC.

Notes on this clonotype: Its ends do not fully match the called genes, so a read error is possible. The chain is built from TRBV11-3 and TRBJ1-1; no firm D call. The length of the CDR3 is 15 residues. Germline values: CDR1 SGHNT, CDR2 YENEEA. CDR3 DNA: TGTGCCAGCGCCCGAGTAACCGCGAGGGCCACTGAAGCTCTCTTT. Translating gives CASARVTARATEALF.